In this sample, the clone carrying this T cell receptor (beta chain) turned up a few times. The sample belongs to a study of molecular identifiers for immune sequencing clone quantification. TCRdb itself ran the PCR reads through MiXCR, one entry per CDR3 protein. Among more than 450,000 distinct CDR3 sequences listed, roughly 24% were seen once. CDR1 is MNHEY, CDR2 SVGEGT, per germline. V dropped 2 bases and J dropped 1 base, with 8 bases sitting between them. This CDR3 has 14 residues. Using a CD8+CD4-CCR7+CD45RA+ phenotype, naive CD8 T cells were sorted. The origin of this receptor is a human donor in good health. Some libraries in this study had Jurkat cell RNA spiked in. The V and J genes are TRBV6-2 or TRBV6-3 and TRBJ1-1; D is unclear. Specimen: naive CD8+ T cells from blood, with Jurkat cell RNA spiked in. The subset was: FACS-sorted CD8+CD4-CCR7+CD45RA+ naive T cells. The CDR3 loop is CASSYSWENTEAFF. The CDR3 coding sequence is TGTGCCAGCAGTTACAGCTGGGAGAACACTGAAGCTTTCTTT.